This TCR beta chain was captured in a study of shared clonotypes between healthy human individuals (TCRdb year 2020). The study in broad terms: Three men and two women, aged 18 to 49 years, made up the cohort. Per donor, leukapheresis produced somewhere between about 0.94 and 9.5 billion PBMCs. To estimate repertoire size and how much clonotypes are shared between individuals, the study performed deep sequencing of blood TCR repertoires from roughly five healthy adults. To increase sequencing depth and limit assay-specific biases, different laboratories used diverse techniques to prepare libraries and sequence TCR repertoires.

On the study overall, not on this receptor specifically: Based on pairwise subsampling, the degree of clonotype sharing among donors was expected to be affected by sequencing depth. The genetic and exposure-history diversity represented was limited by the small number of donors. Sampling was restricted to blood, and TCR repertoires in tissues likely differ from the TCR repertoires found in blood.

Healthy HIV-negative adults with no recently reported acute infections or vaccinations were included as donors. Only Caucasian adults living in Nashville, Tennessee, USA were represented among the donors. For unsorted samples, 75 million to 100 million PBMCs were counted and genomic DNA was extracted with the QIAamp DNA Blood Mini kit. Blood was obtained by leukapheresis, after which PBMCs were separated by Ficoll-Histopaque density gradient centrifugation and cryopreserved in liquid nitrogen vapor phase. Of note for this clone: Its binding antigen is unknown. No base quality values were provided; no much bigger clone lies one nucleotide off.

The germline V and J ends show losses of 3 bases and 6 bases respectively, and no gene match explains 8 bases of the junction. The germline V gene (reference sequence) specifies LNHDA as CDR1 and SQIVND as CDR2. The CDR3 has 15 amino acids, counting the end cysteine and phenylalanine. Only the CDR3 region is kept as DNA, spanning 45 bases read in frame from base 1. Using the deep immunoSEQ assay, multiplex PCR amplified TCR CDR3 regions from genomic DNA. Extracted genomic DNA from each cell subset was distributed evenly across all wells of several immunoSEQ 96-well plates, and each plate was treated as a replicate. Each replicate PCR for unsorted PBMC received approximately 300 ng genomic DNA, equal to tens of thousands of T cell genomes. Genomic DNA from unsorted PBMC was sequenced over ten immunoSEQ deep assay plates. Purified libraries were measured with a Qubit 3.0 fluorometer, size-checked on a Bioanalyzer 2100, and measured again with the KAPA Library Quantification kit. A separate single-read 150-cycle Illumina NextSeq 550 flow cell was used to sequence each immunoSEQ 96-well plate. Per the authors' processing: Because the immunoSEQ output included only junctional sequences and no quality scores, the filtering could not be the same as the filtering used for full-length reads. Sequences were annotated with PyIR, a Python wrapper for IgBLAST v1.9, using IMGT germline references to assign V/J genes and CDR3. Any read was removed if the V/J assignment was weak (E-value above 1e-6), the CDR3 was missing, or the read contained stop codons, out-of-frame junctions, or ambiguous translated residues. A V3J clonotype was defined by an identical inferred V gene, J gene, and CDR3 amino acid sequence. Percentage overlap between repertoires was calculated by dividing the number of shared unique clonotypes by the size of the smaller repertoire. RTK rarefaction, the Chao1 estimator, and Recon v2.1 estimates of unobserved clonotypes were used to assess repertoire richness. TCRdb stores this immuneACCESS table with in-frame sequences only. Part of the clones is absent; in the studies checked, under half of the shortfall reflects unresolved V genes, and no reason is known for the rest. Clone size and V and J calls were adopted from that table, with D and trimming inferred from the DNA. Across this sample there are fewer than 600,000 clones, with approximately 80% seen only once. In total, the top ten clones hold more than 10% of the sample.

The sequence is built from TRBV19 and TRBJ1-5; 7 bases in between match TRBD1. This TCR was sampled from a woman aged 40 to 50 in good health. Some clones in this sample may be carry-over from other donors' samples. Sequencing was performed on PBMCs. The nucleotide sequence is given as TGTGCCAGTAGTATTCCGCGACAGGGAAGTCAGCCCCAGCATTTT. It specifies CASSIPRQGSQPQHF.